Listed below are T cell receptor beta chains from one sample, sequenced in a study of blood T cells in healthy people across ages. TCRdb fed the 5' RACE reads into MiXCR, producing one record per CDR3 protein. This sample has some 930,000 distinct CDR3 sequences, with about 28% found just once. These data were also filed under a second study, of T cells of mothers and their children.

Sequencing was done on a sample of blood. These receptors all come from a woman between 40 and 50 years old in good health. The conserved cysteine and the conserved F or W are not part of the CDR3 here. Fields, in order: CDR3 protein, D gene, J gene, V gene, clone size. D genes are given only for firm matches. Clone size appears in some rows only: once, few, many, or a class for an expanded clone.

CDR3aa: ASSQDRRDRGFYGYT
d_gene: TRBD1
j_gene: TRBJ1-2
v_gene: TRBV4-1
abundance: .

CDR3aa: ASSSQVFQETQY
d_gene: .
j_gene: TRBJ2-5
v_gene: TRBV27
abundance: .

CDR3aa: ASSSPERELDTQY
d_gene: .
j_gene: TRBJ2-3
v_gene: TRBV7-3
abundance: .

CDR3aa: ASSFRPYNEQY
d_gene: .
j_gene: TRBJ2-5
v_gene: TRBV12-3/TRBV12-4
abundance: .

CDR3aa: ASSLVGATGQNIQY
d_gene: TRBD1
j_gene: TRBJ2-4
v_gene: TRBV11-2
abundance: .

CDR3aa: ASSPSQVNYNEQF
d_gene: .
j_gene: TRBJ2-1
v_gene: TRBV7-2
abundance: .

CDR3aa: ATSDTGAGNTEAF
d_gene: TRBD1
j_gene: TRBJ1-1
v_gene: TRBV24-1
abundance: few

CDR3aa: ASSQQPRSNTGELF
d_gene: .
j_gene: TRBJ2-2
v_gene: TRBV4-3
abundance: few

CDR3aa: ASSLSTGEYDEQY
d_gene: TRBD1
j_gene: TRBJ2-7
v_gene: TRBV5-1
abundance: many

CDR3aa: SVEELEDSSGNTIY
d_gene: .
j_gene: TRBJ1-3
v_gene: TRBV29-1
abundance: .

CDR3aa: ASSQIQGATYEQY
d_gene: TRBD1
j_gene: TRBJ2-7
v_gene: TRBV7-8
abundance: many

CDR3aa: ASNDYRYNEQF
d_gene: .
j_gene: TRBJ2-1
v_gene: TRBV28
abundance: .

CDR3aa: ASSLPGDRPDQPQH
d_gene: .
j_gene: TRBJ1-5
v_gene: TRBV28
abundance: .

CDR3aa: ASSLRGTGANVRT
d_gene: .
j_gene: TRBJ2-6
v_gene: TRBV12-3/TRBV12-4
abundance: .

CDR3aa: ASSLKGPGNYGYT
d_gene: .
j_gene: TRBJ1-2
v_gene: TRBV28
abundance: .

CDR3aa: ASSLKGDSYEQY
d_gene: .
j_gene: TRBJ2-7
v_gene: TRBV7-2
abundance: many

CDR3aa: ASSYSPGQGQGGTEAF
d_gene: TRBD1
j_gene: TRBJ1-1
v_gene: TRBV6-5
abundance: .

CDR3aa: ASRVSSGANVLT
d_gene: .
j_gene: TRBJ2-6
v_gene: TRBV2
abundance: few

CDR3aa: ASSPFDSGGSGKQY
d_gene: TRBD2
j_gene: TRBJ2-7
v_gene: TRBV18
abundance: many

CDR3aa: ASSIPTASPSTDTQY
d_gene: .
j_gene: TRBJ2-3
v_gene: TRBV19
abundance: few

CDR3aa: ASSPWEGASNQPQH
d_gene: TRBD1
j_gene: TRBJ1-5
v_gene: TRBV4-1
abundance: few

CDR3aa: ASRNGGSTEAF
d_gene: .
j_gene: TRBJ1-1
v_gene: TRBV28
abundance: .

CDR3aa: ASSAVGTSLYGYT
d_gene: .
j_gene: TRBJ1-2
v_gene: TRBV28
abundance: few

CDR3aa: ASSVAPTGLYEQY
d_gene: .
j_gene: TRBJ2-7
v_gene: TRBV9
abundance: many

CDR3aa: SAPGRGGNYGYT
d_gene: .
j_gene: TRBJ1-2
v_gene: TRBV20-1
abundance: few

CDR3aa: ASSQMVLAGGPTGELF
d_gene: TRBD2
j_gene: TRBJ2-2
v_gene: TRBV6-1
abundance: .

CDR3aa: ASNALGLAGGLGTDTQY
d_gene: TRBD2
j_gene: TRBJ2-3
v_gene: TRBV19
abundance: .

CDR3aa: SAPTGSLAQH
d_gene: TRBD1
j_gene: TRBJ1-5
v_gene: TRBV20-1
abundance: few

CDR3aa: ASSFTSGGAFEQF
d_gene: TRBD2
j_gene: TRBJ2-1
v_gene: TRBV5-1
abundance: .

CDR3aa: ASSLAGTSRETQY
d_gene: TRBD2
j_gene: TRBJ2-5
v_gene: TRBV12-3/TRBV12-4
abundance: many

CDR3aa: ASSLGQTNEQY
d_gene: .
j_gene: TRBJ2-5
v_gene: TRBV7-3
abundance: .

CDR3aa: ASSSETDGHQETQY
d_gene: .
j_gene: TRBJ2-5
v_gene: TRBV7-9
abundance: .

CDR3aa: ASSWMTGVGGYT
d_gene: .
j_gene: TRBJ1-2
v_gene: TRBV5-6
abundance: few

CDR3aa: ASSQSRQGARGYT
d_gene: TRBD1
j_gene: TRBJ1-2
v_gene: TRBV6-5
abundance: many

CDR3aa: ASSLAAGVGGTEAF
d_gene: .
j_gene: TRBJ1-1
v_gene: TRBV5-1
abundance: .

CDR3aa: ASIGEAKH
d_gene: .
j_gene: TRBJ1-5
v_gene: TRBV28
abundance: few

CDR3aa: VSSLTGDTQY
d_gene: .
j_gene: TRBJ2-3
v_gene: TRBV27
abundance: .

CDR3aa: ASSLAAGYTDTQY
d_gene: .
j_gene: TRBJ2-3
v_gene: TRBV7-3
abundance: .

CDR3aa: ASSQDYSFSEAF
d_gene: .
j_gene: TRBJ1-1
v_gene: TRBV3-1
abundance: few

CDR3aa: ASSPLDTDTQY
d_gene: .
j_gene: TRBJ2-3
v_gene: TRBV7-3
abundance: few

CDR3aa: ASGVADGGWGQETQY
d_gene: TRBD2
j_gene: TRBJ2-5
v_gene: TRBV9
abundance: .

CDR3aa: SVGRTSYEQY
d_gene: .
j_gene: TRBJ2-7
v_gene: TRBV29-1
abundance: .

CDR3aa: ASTPEGRNTIY
d_gene: .
j_gene: TRBJ1-3
v_gene: TRBV3-1
abundance: .

CDR3aa: ASSPDRGGNSPLH
d_gene: TRBD1
j_gene: TRBJ1-6
v_gene: TRBV5-1
abundance: few

CDR3aa: ASTLAYNEQF
d_gene: .
j_gene: TRBJ2-1
v_gene: TRBV2
abundance: few

CDR3aa: ASSEGGGSQETQY
d_gene: .
j_gene: TRBJ2-5
v_gene: TRBV2
abundance: few

CDR3aa: ASSLLAGEDTQY
d_gene: .
j_gene: TRBJ2-3
v_gene: TRBV7-3
abundance: .

CDR3aa: ASSLPSAAYGYT
d_gene: .
j_gene: TRBJ1-2
v_gene: TRBV7-2
abundance: .

CDR3aa: ASSEHSRYEQY
d_gene: .
j_gene: TRBJ2-7
v_gene: TRBV28
abundance: many

CDR3aa: ASSWGVTSTDTQY
d_gene: .
j_gene: TRBJ2-3
v_gene: TRBV7-2
abundance: .

CDR3aa: ASSLVRGDLNTEAF
d_gene: .
j_gene: TRBJ1-1
v_gene: TRBV7-2
abundance: .